Listed here are 20 T cell receptor beta chains from one sample, sequenced in a study of response to subunit inactivated influenza vaccine. TCRdb recomputed calls from the RT-PCR reads with MiXCR, one row per CDR3 protein. The sample carries approximately 500,000 distinct CDR3 sequences, 10% to 15% recorded once. This material consisted of PBMCs from blood, taken 35 to 45 days after vaccination. Receptor source: a man in his forties or fifties who received an inactivated influenza vaccine.

The V call is TRBV5-1, the J call TRBJ2-5; 8 bases line up with TRBD1. The CDR3 totals 15 residues. V was pared by 4 bases and J by 2 bases, with 7 bases of the junction left unmatched. CDR1 is SGHRS and CDR2 is YFSETQ in the germline V gene. CDR3 nucleotides: TGCGCCAGCAGCCCAGGACAGGGCCTTCAAGAGACCCAGTACTTC. This translates into CASSPGQGLQETQYF.

This clonotype was seen a few times. The V call is TRBV6-5, the J call TRBJ2-7; D may be TRBD1 (5 bases). CDR3 size: 15 residues. The ends were cut back, 4 bases at V and 5 bases at J, with 18 bases in the middle. CDR1 MNHEY and CDR2 SVGAGI come from the germline V gene. This CDR3 reads CASSFSNRKGDEQYF. CDR3 coding DNA: TGTGCCAGCAGTTTCAGCAACAGGAAAGGCGACGAGCAGTACTTC.

The gene calls are TRBV7-3 and TRBJ1-1, with no clear D. V lost 3 bases and J lost 4, with 15 bases in between. The CDR3 length is 15 residues. Germline CDR1 and CDR2: SGHTA and FQGTGA. In nucleotides, the CDR3 is TGTGCCAGCAGCTTTGATGAGGGAACGGGCACTGAAGCTTTCTTT. Translation: CASSFDEGTGTEAFF.

This clonotype has a handful of counts. This chain connects TRBV7-9 to TRBJ2-3; 7 nucleotides align to TRBD2. Germline lookup yields CDR1 SEHNR and CDR2 FQNEAQ (reference sequence). Trimming at V came to 4 bases and at J to 2 bases, leaving 6 bases not matched to a gene. The CDR3 runs 15 residues. The CDR3 region has the DNA TGTGCCAGCAGCTCCCGCGGGGGAATCACAGATACGCAGTATTTT. Translation gives CASSSRGGITDTQYF.

This chain connects TRBV20-1 to TRBJ2-3, with D hard to call. V lost 6 bases and J lost 2, with 12 bases in between. CDR3 length equals 13 residues. The germline gives CDR1 DFQATT, CDR2 SNEGSKA (reference sequence). For the CDR3, the DNA is TGCAGTGCCATCGACACATCCACAGATACGCAGTATTTT. Protein: CSAIDTSTDTQYF.

This rearrangement joins TRBV6-1 to TRBJ2-7; 8 bases line up with TRBD2. Trimming cost V 3 bases and J 2 bases; bases outside gene matches: 3. The CDR3 has 14 amino acids. The germline V gene has CDR1 MNHNS and CDR2 SASEGT. The CDR3 reads CASSDGTRAYEQYF. The CDR3 DNA sequence: TGTGCCAGCAGTGATGGGACTAGGGCCTACGAGCAGTACTTC.

The sample holds a few counts of this clonotype. V and J are TRBV18 and TRBJ2-2; 10 nucleotides align to TRBD2. The germline V gene encodes CDR1 KGHSH and CDR2 LQKENI. J lost 6 bases, V lost 2 bases, and 3 bases had no gene match. The CDR3 is 15 amino acids. CDR3 DNA sequence: TGTGCCAGCTCACCATTGCTAGCGGGAGCCGGGGAGCTGTTTTTT. This sequence encodes CASSPLLAGAGELFF. The full variable domain, with the rest looked up from reference TRBV18 and TRBJ2-2, is NAGVMQNPRHLVRRRGQEARLRCSPMKGHSHVYWYRQLPEEGLKFMVYLQKENIIDESGMPKERFSAEFPKEGPSILRIQQVVRGDSAAYFCASSPLLAGAGELFFGEGSRLTVL.

V gene TRBV4-3 combines with J gene TRBJ1-1; 8 bases match TRBD1. After removal of 0 bases from V and 5 bases from J, the junction contained 5 bases not matched to a gene. Germline values: CDR1 LGHNA, CDR2 YSLEER. The CDR3 runs 15 residues. In DNA, the CDR3 is TGCGCCAGCAGCCAAGAATATCACAGGGGGACTGAAGCTTTCTTT. Amino acid sequence: CASSQEYHRGTEAFF.

The J gene is TRBJ2-3, the V gene TRBV4-3; 13 positions match TRBD2. V shed 4 bases, J shed 4 bases, and the junction held 5 bases outside the gene matches. This CDR3 comprises 16 residues. Germline-derived CDR1 and CDR2 are LGHNA and YSLEER. CDR3 sequence reads: CASSRTSGGASDTQYF. CDR3 nucleotides: TGCGCCAGCAGCCGTACTAGCGGGGGGGCCTCAGATACGCAGTATTTT.

This clonotype has more than one count but fewer than ten. This chain links TRBV5-1 with TRBJ1-6, with TRBD1 matching 11 bases. The CDR3 totals 15 residues. The junction had 5 bases not matched to a gene; V was cut back by 4 bases and J by 8 bases. Germline loops: CDR1 SGHRS, CDR2 YFSETQ. The CDR3 DNA sequence: TGCGCCAGCAGCCTACGGACAGGGGGCGATTCACCCCTCCACTTT. Its translation is CASSLRTGGDSPLHF.

This clonotype was recorded a few times. The chain uses TRBV20-1 and TRBJ2-6; 8 bases map to TRBD1. The CDR3 has 15 residues. Germline V gene sequence: CDR1 DFQATT, CDR2 SNEGSKA (reference sequence). The CDR3 here is CGTGGVTSGANVLTF. CDR3 coding DNA: TGCGGGACAGGCGGTGTTACTTCTGGGGCCAACGTCCTGACTTTC.

The genes are TRBV7-8 and TRBJ2-6; D is perhaps TRBD1 (5 bases). The V end was cut by 0 bases, the J end by 0 bases, with 15 bases between. CDR3 length: 19 residues. Germline CDR1 reads SGHVS; CDR2 reads FQNEAQ. The CDR3 region has the DNA TGTGCCAGCAGCTTAGCGCAAGGCAGGGCAAGCTCTGGGGCCAACGTCCTGACTTTC. It yields the protein CASSLAQGRASSGANVLTF.

V gene TRBV7-8 combines with J gene TRBJ2-5; the D is unclear. Deletions cut 5 bases from V and 3 bases from J, with 13 bases between. Germline V gives CDR1 SGHVS, CDR2 FQNEAQ. The length of the CDR3 is 14 residues. The CDR3 region has the DNA TGTGCCAGCAGCCGACGGGTCATTGAAGAGACCCAGTACTTC. Its protein product is CASSRRVIEETQYF.

This clonotype was seen more than once but under ten times. This chain links TRBV6-1 with TRBJ1-3, with D perhaps TRBD1 (5 bases). This CDR3 comprises 14 residues. Deletions cut 5 bases from V and 4 bases from J, with 12 bases between. Germline V gene lookup returns CDR1 MNHNS and CDR2 SASEGT. The CDR3 sequence is CASSPSGMGNTIYF. In DNA form, the CDR3 reads TGTGCCAGCAGTCCCTCAGGGATGGGAAACACCATATATTTT.

CDR3 DNA: TGTGCCAGCAGTTACTCATCCCTGTTCGGTGAGACCCAGTACTTC. It codes for CASSYSSLFGETQYF. J is TRBJ2-5 and V is TRBV6-5; D not certain. V lost 0 bases and J 5 bases, leaving 13 bases between the germline ends. The CDR3 sequence is 15 residues long. Germline CDR1 reads MNHEY; CDR2 reads SVGAGI.

The chain is built from TRBV20-1 and TRBJ1-2; perhaps TRBD1 as D (5 bases). The CDR3 totals 14 residues. Trimming stripped 1 base from V and 2 bases from J, with 11 bases between. Looked up from germline, CDR1 is DFQATT and CDR2 is SNEGSKA (reference sequence). The CDR3 region is CSARGNAGNYGYTF. The CDR3 DNA reads TGCAGTGCTAGAGGGAACGCAGGGAACTATGGCTACACCTTC.

This clonotype was found a few times. The rearrangement uses TRBV4-3 and TRBJ2-1, with D perhaps matching TRBD1 or TRBD2 (5 bases each). CDR1 is LGHNA, CDR2 YSLEER, per germline. The CDR3 has 15 residues. Trimming cost V 0 bases and J 8 bases, with 14 bases left between them. CDR3 loop: CASSQEGDSFDEQFF. As DNA, the CDR3 is TGCGCCAGCAGCCAAGAGGGGGATTCATTCGATGAGCAGTTCTTC.

This clonotype showed up many times. The chain uses TRBV28 and TRBJ2-7; perhaps TRBD2 as D (6 bases). Trimming took off 3 bases at V and 1 base at J, with 13 bases between the two ends. This CDR3 contains 15 residues. CDR1 is MDHEN, CDR2 SYDVKM, per germline. The CDR3 loop is CASSLGVAASYEQYF. The CDR3 region has the DNA TGTGCCAGCAGTTTGGGAGTAGCGGCGTCCTACGAGCAGTACTTC.

This chain joins TRBV29-1 and TRBJ2-7; a possible D gene is TRBD2 (5 bases). Trimming left V 0 bases short and J 7 bases short, with 7 bases between. The CDR3 loop spans 11 amino acids. The germline gives CDR1 SQVTM, CDR2 ANQGSEA. In nucleotides, the CDR3 is TGCAGCGTTGAAGATCGGGGAGAGCAGTACTTC. It translates to CSVEDRGEQYF.

The chain recombines TRBV6-1 with TRBJ2-3; D tentatively reads TRBD1 or TRBD2 (6 bases each). Germline V gene data show CDR1 as MNHNS and CDR2 as SASEGT. This CDR3 has 14 amino acids. V shed 6 bases and J shed 4 bases, with 14 bases lying between them. The CDR3 DNA reads TGTGCCAGCAGAACCCTGGGGGGCGCAGATACGCAGTATTTT. Translated, it gives CASRTLGGADTQYF.